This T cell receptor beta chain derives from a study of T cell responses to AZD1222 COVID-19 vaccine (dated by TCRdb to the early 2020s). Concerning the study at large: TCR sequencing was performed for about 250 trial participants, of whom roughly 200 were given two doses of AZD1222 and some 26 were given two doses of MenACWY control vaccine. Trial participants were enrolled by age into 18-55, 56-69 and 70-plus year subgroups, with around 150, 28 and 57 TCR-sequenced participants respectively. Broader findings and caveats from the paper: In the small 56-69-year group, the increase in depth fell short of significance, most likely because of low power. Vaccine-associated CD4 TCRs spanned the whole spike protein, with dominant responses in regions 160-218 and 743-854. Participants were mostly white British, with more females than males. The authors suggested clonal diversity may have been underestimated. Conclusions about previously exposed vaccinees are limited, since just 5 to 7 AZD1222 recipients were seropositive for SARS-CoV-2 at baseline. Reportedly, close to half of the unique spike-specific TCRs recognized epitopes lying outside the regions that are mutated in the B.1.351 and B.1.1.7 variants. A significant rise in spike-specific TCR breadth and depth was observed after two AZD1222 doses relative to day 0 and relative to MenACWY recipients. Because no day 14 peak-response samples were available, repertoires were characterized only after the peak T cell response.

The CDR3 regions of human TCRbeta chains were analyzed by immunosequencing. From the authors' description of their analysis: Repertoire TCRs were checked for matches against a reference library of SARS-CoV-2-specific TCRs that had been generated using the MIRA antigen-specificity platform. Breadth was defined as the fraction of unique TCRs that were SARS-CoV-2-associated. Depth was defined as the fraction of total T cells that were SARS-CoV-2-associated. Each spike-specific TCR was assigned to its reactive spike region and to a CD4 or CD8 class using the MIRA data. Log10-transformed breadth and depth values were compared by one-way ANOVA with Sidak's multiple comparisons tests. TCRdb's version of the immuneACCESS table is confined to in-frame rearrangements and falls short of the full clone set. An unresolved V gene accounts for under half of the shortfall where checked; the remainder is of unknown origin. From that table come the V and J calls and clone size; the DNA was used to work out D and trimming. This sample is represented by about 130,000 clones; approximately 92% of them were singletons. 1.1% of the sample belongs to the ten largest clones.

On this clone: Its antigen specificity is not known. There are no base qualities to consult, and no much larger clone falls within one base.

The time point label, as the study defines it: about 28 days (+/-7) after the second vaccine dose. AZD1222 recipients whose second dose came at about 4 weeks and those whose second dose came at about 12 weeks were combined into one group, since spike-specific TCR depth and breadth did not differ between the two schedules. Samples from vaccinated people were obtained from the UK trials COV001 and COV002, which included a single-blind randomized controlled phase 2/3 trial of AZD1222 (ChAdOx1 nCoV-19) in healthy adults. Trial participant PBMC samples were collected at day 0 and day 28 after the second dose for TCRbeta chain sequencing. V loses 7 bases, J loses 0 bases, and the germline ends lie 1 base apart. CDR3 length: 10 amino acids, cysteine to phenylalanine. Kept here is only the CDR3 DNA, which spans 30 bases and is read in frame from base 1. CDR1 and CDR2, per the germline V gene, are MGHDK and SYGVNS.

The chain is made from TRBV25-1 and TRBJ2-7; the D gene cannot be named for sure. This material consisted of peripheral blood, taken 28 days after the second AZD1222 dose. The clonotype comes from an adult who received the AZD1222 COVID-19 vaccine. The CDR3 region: CASTSYEQYF. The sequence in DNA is TGTGCCAGCACCTCCTACGAGCAGTACTTC.